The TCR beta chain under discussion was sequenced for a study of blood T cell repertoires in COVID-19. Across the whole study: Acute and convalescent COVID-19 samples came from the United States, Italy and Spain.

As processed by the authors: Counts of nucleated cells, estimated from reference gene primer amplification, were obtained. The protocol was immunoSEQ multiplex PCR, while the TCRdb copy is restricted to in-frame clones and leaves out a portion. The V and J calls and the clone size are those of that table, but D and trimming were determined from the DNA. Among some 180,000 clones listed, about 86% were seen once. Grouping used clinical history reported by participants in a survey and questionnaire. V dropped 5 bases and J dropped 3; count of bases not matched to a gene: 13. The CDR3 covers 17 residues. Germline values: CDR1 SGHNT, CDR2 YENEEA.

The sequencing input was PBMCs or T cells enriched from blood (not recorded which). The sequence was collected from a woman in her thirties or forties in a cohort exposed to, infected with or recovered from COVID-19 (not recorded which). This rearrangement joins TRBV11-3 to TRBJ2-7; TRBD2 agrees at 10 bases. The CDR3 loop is CASSHTVASSGGYEQYF. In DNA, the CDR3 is TGTGCCAGCAGCCATACCGTGGCGTCTAGCGGGGGCTACGAGCAGTACTTC. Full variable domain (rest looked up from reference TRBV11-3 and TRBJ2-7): EAGVVQSPRYKIIEKKQPVAFWCNPISGHNTLYWYLQNLGQGPELLIRYENEEAVDDSQLPKDRFSAERLKGVDSTLKIQPAELGDSAVYLCASSHTVASSGGYEQYFGPGTRLTVT.